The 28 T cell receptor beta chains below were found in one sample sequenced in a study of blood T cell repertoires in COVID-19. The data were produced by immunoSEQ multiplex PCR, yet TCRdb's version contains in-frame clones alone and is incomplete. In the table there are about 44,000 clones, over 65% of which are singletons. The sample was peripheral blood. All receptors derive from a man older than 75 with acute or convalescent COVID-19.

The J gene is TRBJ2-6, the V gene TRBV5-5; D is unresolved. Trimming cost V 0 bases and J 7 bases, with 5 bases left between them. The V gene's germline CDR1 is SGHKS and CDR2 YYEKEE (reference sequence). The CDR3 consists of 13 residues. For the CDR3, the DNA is TGTGCCAGCAGCTTGGGGGCTGCCAACGTCCTGACTTTC. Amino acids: CASSLGAANVLTF.

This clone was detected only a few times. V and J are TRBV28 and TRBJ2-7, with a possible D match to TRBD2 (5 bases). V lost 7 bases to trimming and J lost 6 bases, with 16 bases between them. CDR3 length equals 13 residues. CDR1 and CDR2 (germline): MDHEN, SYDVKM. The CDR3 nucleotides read TGTGCCAGCACCTCAGGACTCGCTGGCGAGCAGTACTTC. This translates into CASTSGLAGEQYF.

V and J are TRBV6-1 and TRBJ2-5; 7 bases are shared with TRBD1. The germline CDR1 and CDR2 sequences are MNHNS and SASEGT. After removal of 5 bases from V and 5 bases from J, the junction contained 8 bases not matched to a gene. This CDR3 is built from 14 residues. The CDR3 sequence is CASSPPGTVETQYF. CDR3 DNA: TGTGCCAGCAGTCCTCCCGGGACAGTCGAGACCCAGTACTTC.

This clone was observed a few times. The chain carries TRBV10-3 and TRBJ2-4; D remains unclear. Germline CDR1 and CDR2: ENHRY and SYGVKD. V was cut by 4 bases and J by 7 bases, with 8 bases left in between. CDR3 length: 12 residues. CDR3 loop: CAISVSNNIQYF. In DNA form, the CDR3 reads TGTGCCATCAGTGTCAGTAATAACATTCAGTACTTC.

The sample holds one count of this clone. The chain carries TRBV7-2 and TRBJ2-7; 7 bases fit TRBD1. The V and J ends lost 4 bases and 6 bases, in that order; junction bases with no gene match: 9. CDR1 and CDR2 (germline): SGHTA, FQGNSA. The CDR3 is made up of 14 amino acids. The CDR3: CASSSTTGVGEQYF. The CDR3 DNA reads TGTGCCAGCAGCTCCACCACAGGGGTGGGCGAGCAGTACTTC.

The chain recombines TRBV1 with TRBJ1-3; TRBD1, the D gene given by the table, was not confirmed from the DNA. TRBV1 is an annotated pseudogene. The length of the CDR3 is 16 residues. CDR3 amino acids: CTSSRGGQGSGNTIYF. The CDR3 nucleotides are TGCACCAGCAGTCGAGGGGGACAGGGGTCTGGAAACACCATATATTTT.

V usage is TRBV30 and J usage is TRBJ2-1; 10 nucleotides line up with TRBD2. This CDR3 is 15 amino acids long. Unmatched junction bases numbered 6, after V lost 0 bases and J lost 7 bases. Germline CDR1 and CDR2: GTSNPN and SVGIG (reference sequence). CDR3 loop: CAWSVISGRINEQFF. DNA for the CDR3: TGTGCCTGGAGTGTAATTAGCGGGAGGATAAATGAGCAGTTCTTC.

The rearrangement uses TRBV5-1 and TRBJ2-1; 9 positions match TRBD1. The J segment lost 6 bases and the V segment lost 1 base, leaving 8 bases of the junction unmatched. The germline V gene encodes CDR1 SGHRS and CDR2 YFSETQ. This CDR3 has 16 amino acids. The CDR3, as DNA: TGCGCCAGCAGCTTGCGCGCACAGGGGGCCTCCAATGAGCAGTTCTTC. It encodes CASSLRAQGASNEQFF.

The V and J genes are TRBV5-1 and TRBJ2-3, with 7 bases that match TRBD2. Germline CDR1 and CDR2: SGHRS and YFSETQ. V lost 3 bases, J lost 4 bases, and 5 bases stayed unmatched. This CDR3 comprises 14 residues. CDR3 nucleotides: TGCGCCAGCAGCTGGGGAGGGGCGGCAGATACGCAGTATTTT. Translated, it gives CASSWGGAADTQYF. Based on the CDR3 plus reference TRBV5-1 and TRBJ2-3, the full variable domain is KAGVTQTPRYLIKTRGQQVTLSCSPISGHRSVSWYQQTPGQGLQFLFEYFSETQRNKGNFPGRFSGRQFSNSRSEMNVSTLELGDSALYLCASSWGGAADTQYFGPGTRLTVL.

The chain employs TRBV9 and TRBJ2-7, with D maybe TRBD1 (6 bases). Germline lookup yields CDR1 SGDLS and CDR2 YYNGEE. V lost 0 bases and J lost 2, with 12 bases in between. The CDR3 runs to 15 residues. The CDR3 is CASSVDQGPTYEQYF. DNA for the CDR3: TGTGCCAGCAGCGTAGATCAGGGGCCTACCTACGAGCAGTACTTC. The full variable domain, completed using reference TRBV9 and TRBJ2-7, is DSGVTQTPKHLITATGQRVTLRCSPRSGDLSVYWYQQSLDQGLQFLIQYYNGEERAKGNILERFSAQQFPDLHSELNLSSLELGDSALYFCASSVDQGPTYEQYFGPGTRLTVT.

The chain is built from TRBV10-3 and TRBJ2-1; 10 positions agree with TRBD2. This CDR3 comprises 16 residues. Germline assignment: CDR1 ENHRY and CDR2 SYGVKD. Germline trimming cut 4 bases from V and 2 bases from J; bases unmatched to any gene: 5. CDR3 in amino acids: CAISAGTSDAYNEQFF. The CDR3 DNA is TGTGCCATCAGTGCCGGGACTAGCGATGCCTACAATGAGCAGTTCTTC.

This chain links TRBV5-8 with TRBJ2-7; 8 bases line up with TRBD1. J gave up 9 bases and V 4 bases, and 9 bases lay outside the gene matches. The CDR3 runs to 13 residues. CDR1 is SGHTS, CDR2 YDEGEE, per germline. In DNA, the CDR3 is TGTGCCAGCAGCCACAGACAGGGGATCGGGCAGTACTTC. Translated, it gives CASSHRQGIGQYF.

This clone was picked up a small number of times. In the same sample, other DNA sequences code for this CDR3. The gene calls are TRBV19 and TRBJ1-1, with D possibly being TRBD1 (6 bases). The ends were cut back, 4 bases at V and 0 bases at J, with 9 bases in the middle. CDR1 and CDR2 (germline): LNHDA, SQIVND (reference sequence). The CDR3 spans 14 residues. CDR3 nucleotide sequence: TGTGCCAGTAGTAGGGGACATTTGAACACTGAAGCTTTCTTT. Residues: CASSRGHLNTEAFF.

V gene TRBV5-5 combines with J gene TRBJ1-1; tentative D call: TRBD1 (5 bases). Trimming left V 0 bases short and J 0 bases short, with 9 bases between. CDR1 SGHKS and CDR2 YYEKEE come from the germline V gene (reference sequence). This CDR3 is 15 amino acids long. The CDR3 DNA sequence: TGTGCCAGCAGCTTGGGACAGATTATGAACACTGAAGCTTTCTTT. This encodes CASSLGQIMNTEAFF.

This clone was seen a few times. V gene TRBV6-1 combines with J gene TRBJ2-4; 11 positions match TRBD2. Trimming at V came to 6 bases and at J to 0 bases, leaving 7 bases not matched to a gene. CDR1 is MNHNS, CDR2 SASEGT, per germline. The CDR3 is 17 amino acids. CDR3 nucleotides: TGTGCCAGCAGCGAACTTAGCGGGAGGGTAGCCAAAAACATTCAGTACTTC. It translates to CASSELSGRVAKNIQYF.

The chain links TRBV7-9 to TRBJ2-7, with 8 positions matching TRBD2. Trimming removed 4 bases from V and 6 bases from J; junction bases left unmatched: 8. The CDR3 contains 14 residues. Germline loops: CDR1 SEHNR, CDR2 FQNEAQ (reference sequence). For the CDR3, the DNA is TGTGCCAGCAGCTCCGGGCTCCGGGGGGGCGAGCAGTACTTC. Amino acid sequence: CASSSGLRGGEQYF.

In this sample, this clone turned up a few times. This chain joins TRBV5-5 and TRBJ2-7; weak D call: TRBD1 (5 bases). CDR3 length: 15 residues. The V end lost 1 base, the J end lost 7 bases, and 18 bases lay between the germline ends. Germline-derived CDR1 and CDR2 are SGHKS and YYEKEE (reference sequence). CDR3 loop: CASSLSPGPNWEQYF. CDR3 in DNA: TGTGCCAGCAGCTTGAGTCCAGGGCCAAACTGGGAGCAGTACTTC.

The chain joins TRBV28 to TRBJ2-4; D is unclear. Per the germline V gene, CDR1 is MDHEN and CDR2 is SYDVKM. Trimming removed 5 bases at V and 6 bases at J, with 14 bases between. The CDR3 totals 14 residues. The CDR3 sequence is CASSPGFSRNIQYF. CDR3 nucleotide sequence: TGTGCCAGCAGTCCCGGGTTTTCTCGAAACATTCAGTACTTC.

CDR3 coding DNA: TGTGCCAGCAGACAGTCGACAGGGACCCTTTCCTACGAGCAGTACTTC. As protein: CASRQSTGTLSYEQYF. The rearrangement links TRBV27 to TRBJ2-7; 7 bases fit TRBD1. Germline loops: CDR1 MNHEY, CDR2 SMNVEV (reference sequence). J was trimmed by 1 base and V by 6 bases; bases with no gene match: 12. This CDR3 spans 16 amino acids.

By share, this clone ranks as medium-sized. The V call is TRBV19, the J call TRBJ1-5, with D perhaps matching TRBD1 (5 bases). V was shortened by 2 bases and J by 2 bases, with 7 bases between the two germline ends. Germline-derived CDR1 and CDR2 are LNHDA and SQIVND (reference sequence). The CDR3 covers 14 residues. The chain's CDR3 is CASSIQGGNQPQHF. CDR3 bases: TGTGCCAGTAGTATACAGGGCGGCAATCAGCCCCAGCATTTT.

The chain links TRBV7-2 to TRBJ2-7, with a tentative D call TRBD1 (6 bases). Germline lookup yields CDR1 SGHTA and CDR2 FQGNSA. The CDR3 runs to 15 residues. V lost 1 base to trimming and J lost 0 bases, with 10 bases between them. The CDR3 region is CASSLEQGSSYEQYF. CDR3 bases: TGTGCCAGCAGCTTAGAACAGGGCAGCTCCTACGAGCAGTACTTC.

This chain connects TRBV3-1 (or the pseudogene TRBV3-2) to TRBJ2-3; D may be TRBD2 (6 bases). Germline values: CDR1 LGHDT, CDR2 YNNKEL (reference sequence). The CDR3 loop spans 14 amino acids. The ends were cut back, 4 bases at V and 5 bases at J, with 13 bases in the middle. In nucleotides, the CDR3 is TGTGCCAGCAGCCTCTACGGGAGTGGAGATACGCAGTATTTT. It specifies CASSLYGSGDTQYF.

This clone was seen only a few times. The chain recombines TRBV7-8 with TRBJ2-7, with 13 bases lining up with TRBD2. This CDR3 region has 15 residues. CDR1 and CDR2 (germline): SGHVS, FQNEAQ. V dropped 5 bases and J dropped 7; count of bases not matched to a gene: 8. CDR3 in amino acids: CASSQLAGGPGEQYF. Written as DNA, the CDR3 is TGTGCCAGCAGCCAACTAGCGGGAGGGCCGGGAGAGCAGTACTTC.

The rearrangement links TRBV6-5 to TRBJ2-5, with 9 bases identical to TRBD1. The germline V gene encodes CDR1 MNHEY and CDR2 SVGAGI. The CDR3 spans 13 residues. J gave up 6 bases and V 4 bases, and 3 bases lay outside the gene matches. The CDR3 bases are TGTGCCAGCAGTTGGGACAGGGTTAAGACCCAGTACTTC. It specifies CASSWDRVKTQYF.

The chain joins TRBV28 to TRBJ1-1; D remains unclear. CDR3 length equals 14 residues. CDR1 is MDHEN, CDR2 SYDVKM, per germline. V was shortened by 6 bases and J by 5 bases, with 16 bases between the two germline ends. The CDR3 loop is CASRVPQAWTEAFF. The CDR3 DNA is TGTGCCAGCAGGGTCCCGCAGGCGTGGACTGAAGCTTTCTTT.

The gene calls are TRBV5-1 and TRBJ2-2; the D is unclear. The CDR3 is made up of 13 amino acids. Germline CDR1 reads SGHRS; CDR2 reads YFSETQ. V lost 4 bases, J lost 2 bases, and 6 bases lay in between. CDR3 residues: CASSLLNTGELFF. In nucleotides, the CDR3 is TGCGCCAGCAGCCTACTTAACACCGGGGAGCTGTTTTTT.

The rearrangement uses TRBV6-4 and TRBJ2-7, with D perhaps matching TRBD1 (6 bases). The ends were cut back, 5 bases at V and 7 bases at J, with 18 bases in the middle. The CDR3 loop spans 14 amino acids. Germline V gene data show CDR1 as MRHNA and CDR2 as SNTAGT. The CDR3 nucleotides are TGTGCCAGCAGTCGCCGGGACATTCTATTTGAGCAGTACTTC. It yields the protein CASSRRDILFEQYF.

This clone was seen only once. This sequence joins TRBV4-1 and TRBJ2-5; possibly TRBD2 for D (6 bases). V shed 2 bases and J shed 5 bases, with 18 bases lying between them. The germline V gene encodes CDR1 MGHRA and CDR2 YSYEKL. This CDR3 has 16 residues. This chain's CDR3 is CASSQSWGGAGETQYF. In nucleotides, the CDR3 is TGCGCCAGCAGCCAATCCTGGGGCGGGGCCGGGGAGACCCAGTACTTC.